The T cell receptor (beta chain) under discussion was sequenced for a study of early stage breast cancer tumors. About the research overall: About eight ER+/PR+/HER2- tumors were invasive ductal; a few were invasive lobular.

Notes on the study in general: Bulk DNA sequencing of unsorted cells missed chain pairing and markers.

The germline V gene encodes CDR1 KGHSH and CDR2 LQKENI. The length of the CDR3 is 12 residues. V gave up 2 bases and J gave up 5 bases, with 6 bases separating them. The repertoire was sequenced with immunoSEQ multiplex PCR; TCRdb's copy has only in-frame clones and lacks some. Found here are about 15,000 clones, 70% to 85% of them singletons; the top ten hold roughly 5%. Concerning this clone: What it recognizes is unknown.

What was sequenced was normal breast tissue next to the tumor. The clonotype comes from a person aged 30-39 years with breast cancer. This rearrangement joins TRBV18 to TRBJ1-1, with D uncertain. The CDR3 protein is CASSPWFTEAFF. CDR3 in DNA: TGTGCCAGCTCACCATGGTTTACTGAAGCTTTCTTT.